This TCR beta chain was found in a study of response to subunit inactivated influenza vaccine. The V end was cut by 6 bases, the J end by 9 bases, with 18 bases between. The CDR3 has 14 amino acids. Findings and limits, study-wide: The authors proposed limited new T cell recruitment per seasonal influenza vaccination.

In its sample, this clonotype was seen a few times. Its matching antigen is unknown. One entry per CDR3 protein, called by TCRdb with MiXCR from the RT-PCR reads. The sample contains roughly 180,000 distinct CDR3 sequences, about 9% of which appear only once. The V gene is TRBV12-3 or TRBV12-4, the J gene TRBJ2-1; D is possibly TRBD2 (5 bases). The receptor was isolated from a man in his fifties or sixties who received an inactivated influenza vaccine. The source was non-naive T cells sorted from PBMCs, collected on the day of vaccination. The CDR3 reads CASSSSGNAGEQFF. The CDR3, as DNA: TGTGCCAGCAGCTCCTCCGGTAATGCGGGTGAGCAGTTCTTC.